Below, one T cell receptor (beta chain) is given with its context. This sample is part of a study of blood T cell repertoires in COVID-19. Study-level information: Some COVID-19 samples were acute and others convalescent; all came from the United States, Italy and Spain. PBMCs, B-cell-depleted T cells, or T cells were the source of the cDNA or gDNA that made up the material.

As processed by the authors: Estimates of nucleated cell counts were drawn from the amplification of reference gene primers. The method was immunoSEQ multiplex PCR; TCRdb's version includes in-frame clones alone and lacks a portion of them. The V and J calls and the clone size are those of that table, but D and trimming were determined from the DNA. This repertoire shows 100,000 or so clones, around nine tenths found once; its top ten account for just under 4%. The CDR3 spans 14 residues. V was shortened by 2 bases and J by 1 base, with 9 bases between the two germline ends. From germline, CDR1 is SGHTA and CDR2 FQGNSA.

This clonotype was obtained from a woman aged 45-59 years in a cohort sampled during active COVID-19. Material for sequencing was peripheral blood. The rearrangement links TRBV7-2 to TRBJ2-7, with D perhaps matching TRBD1 (5 bases). The CDR3, as DNA: TGTGCCAGCAGCTTAACGTGGACATCCTACGAGCAGTACTTC. It specifies CASSLTWTSYEQYF.